This T cell receptor (beta chain) is from a study of T cell repertoires in cytomegalovirus infection. One entry per CDR3 protein, called by TCRdb with MiXCR from the reads. The profile covers roughly 76,000 distinct CDR3 sequences, with roughly 3.5% appearing a single time and 4% to 5.5% taken by the ten largest. V was clipped by 3 bases and J by 7 bases, with 9 bases between them. The CDR3 loop spans 12 amino acids. The V gene's germline CDR1 is SNHLY and CDR2 FYNNEI. Comments on this clonotype: Its antigen is undetermined. A much larger clone lies one base from this, so it may be a read error.

General study results and limits: There were HLA-C-restricted CMV-specific TCR beta clonotypes dominating the ex vivo response.

The clonotype was recovered from a human donor in good health (CMV status not recorded). Some clones in this sample may be carry-over from other donors' samples. This chain uses TRBV2 with TRBJ1-2; D gene uncertain. The source material was PBMCs. In DNA, the CDR3 is TGTGCCAGCAGTGAGTTAAGACTTGGCTACACCTTC. This encodes CASSELRLGYTF. The full variable domain, completed using reference TRBV2 and TRBJ1-2, is EPEVTQTPSHQVTQMGQEVILRCVPISNHLYFYWYRQILGQKVEFLVSFYNNEISEKSEIFDDQFSVERPDGSNFTLKIRSTKLEDSAMYFCASSELRLGYTFGSGTRLTVV.